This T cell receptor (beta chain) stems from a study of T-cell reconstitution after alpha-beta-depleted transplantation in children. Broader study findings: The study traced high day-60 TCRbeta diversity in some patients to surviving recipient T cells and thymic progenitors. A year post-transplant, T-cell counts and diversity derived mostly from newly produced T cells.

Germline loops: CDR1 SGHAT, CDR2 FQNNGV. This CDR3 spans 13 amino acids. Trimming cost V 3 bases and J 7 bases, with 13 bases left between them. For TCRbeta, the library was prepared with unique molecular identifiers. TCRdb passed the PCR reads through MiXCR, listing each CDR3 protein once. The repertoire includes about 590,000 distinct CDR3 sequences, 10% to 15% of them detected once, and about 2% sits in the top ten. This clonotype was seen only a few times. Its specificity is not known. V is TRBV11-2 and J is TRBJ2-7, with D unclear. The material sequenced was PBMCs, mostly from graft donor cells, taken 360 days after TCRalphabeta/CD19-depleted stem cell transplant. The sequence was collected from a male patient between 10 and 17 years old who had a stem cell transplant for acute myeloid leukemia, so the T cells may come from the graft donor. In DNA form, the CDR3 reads TGTGCCAGCAGCTTTGGTAATGCGGTAGAGCAGTACTTC. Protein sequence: CASSFGNAVEQYF.